The T cell receptor beta chain under discussion was sequenced for a study of CD8+CD57+ T cells in acquired aplastic anemia (dated by TCRdb to between 2017 and 2018). Study-wide context: Extracted DNA from sorted CD4+ and CD8+ cells averaged approximately 3 ug, ranging from about 0.17 to 30 ug. A CD8+CD57+ expansion meant a frequency higher than the mean frequency seen in healthy subjects.

Paper-wide results and their limitations: Although 25 to 30 CD8+ CDR3 sequences were shared by patients and controls, these sequences appeared highly expressed in patients and within the immunodominant clones of patients. Between patients and healthy controls, no significant difference in CD8+ Simpson's diversity was found (P=0.060).

Genomic DNA served as template for TCR beta VDJ combination and CDR3 sequence profiling. TCR repertoire sequencing was run on an Illumina HiSeq 2000. The source study handled its data this way. TRBV/TRBJ rearrangement plots, CDR3 size and DJ length profiles, and Simpson's diversity index were used to assess repertoires. The most abundant DNA sequence in the deep sequencing data was defined as the immunodominant clone. CDR3 amino acid sequences were checked for sharing between subjects and were compared against published repertoires and the VDJdb database. TCRdb reprocessed the public reads (quality trimming at Q25 with fastp, clone calling with MiXCR) and kept in-frame beta chains. Each record represents a unique CDR3 protein, reported with the most common genes and DNA among its rows. V and J calls and clone size were set by TCRdb, not the authors. In all, the sample holds under 500,000 distinct CDR3 sequences, and less than 35% of those were seen once. The top ten clones comprise 0.75% to 0.95% of the sample.

CDR1 is given as DFQATT and CDR2 as SNEGSKA, both from the germline V gene (reference sequence). Trimming takes 0 bases from V and 7 bases from J, and the germline ends sit 19 bases apart. Reading from cysteine to phenylalanine, the CDR3 counts 15 amino acids. Only the CDR3 portion is preserved as DNA: 45 bases, with reading frame beginning at the first base. In the case of this clonotype: Its antigen target is currently unknown. The input lacks base qualities; no much larger clone sits a single base away.

Expansion of CD8+CD57+ cells had been shown by flow cytometry in the patients chosen for sequencing. Severe acquired aplastic anemia was diagnosed in all patients according to International Study of Aplastic Anemia and Agranulocytosis and Camitta criteria. At the time blood was sampled, none of the patients had received any therapy. In this study, sorted CD4+ and CD8+ T cells from the blood of healthy subjects and of severe aplastic anemia patients had their TCR repertoires deep-sequenced. Patients were enrolled in the USA under clinicaltrials.gov protocols 00001620, 01623167, 00001397, 00071045, 00081523 and 00961064. Ficoll-Paque density gradient centrifugation was used to isolate peripheral blood mononuclear cells. Before DNA extraction, CD4+ and CD8+ T cells were sorted with FACS or magnetic beads.

The receptor was isolated from a human donor with aplastic anemia. Input material: sorted CD4+, CD8+, or CD8+CD57+ T cells (not recorded which) from PBMCs. The rearranged segments are TRBV20-1 and TRBJ2-7; perhaps TRBD2 is the D gene, with 5 bases matching. CDR3 reads: CSARDGSGWRNEQYF. The DNA sequence reads TGCAGTGCTAGAGATGGGTCGGGTTGGAGGAATGAGCAGTACTTC.